This TCR beta chain was observed in a study of T cells in pancreatic ductal adenocarcinoma. Overall study results and limits: Tumors hold more CD45RO+ effector T cells, which may bias toward lower diversity. Compared with tumor, blood showed more total productive templates and around 8.1-fold more clonotypes. Tumor and blood clonality did not differ significantly, about 0.11 versus 0.072. This surgical cohort overrepresents the minority presenting with early-stage disease.

Notes on this clone: What it binds is not known.

TCRdb's table, derived via immunoSEQ multiplex PCR, lists solely in-frame clones and lacks some. The repertoire includes roughly 100,000 clones, more than 90% of them detected once, and approximately 3.1% sits in the top ten. No neoadjuvant therapy was given to the selected pancreatic ductal adenocarcinoma patients before their surgery. Germline V CDR1 and CDR2: SGHRS, YFSETQ. The V end lost 5 bases, the J end lost 7 bases, and 19 bases lay between the germline ends. The CDR3 runs to 15 residues. Sequencing used PBMCs. The origin of this receptor is a human donor with pancreatic ductal adenocarcinoma. The chain joins TRBV5-1 to TRBJ2-4; D is perhaps TRBD1 (6 bases). The CDR3 region has the DNA TGCGCCAGCAGATCTACGGGACACACGGAGAACATTCAGTACTTC. Residues: CASRSTGHTENIQYF.